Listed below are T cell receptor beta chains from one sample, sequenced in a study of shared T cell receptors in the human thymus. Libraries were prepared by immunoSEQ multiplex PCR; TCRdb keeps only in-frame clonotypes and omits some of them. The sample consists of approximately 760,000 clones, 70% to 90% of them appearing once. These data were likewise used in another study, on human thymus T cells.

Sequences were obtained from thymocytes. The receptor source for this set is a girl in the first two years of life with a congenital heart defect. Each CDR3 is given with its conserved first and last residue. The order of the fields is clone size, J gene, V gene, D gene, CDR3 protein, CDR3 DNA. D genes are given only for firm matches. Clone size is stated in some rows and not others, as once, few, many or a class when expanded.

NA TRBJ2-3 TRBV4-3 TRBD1 CASSNRQGMIPSTDTQYF TGCGCCAGCAGCAATCGACAGGGTATGATCCCAAGCACAGATACGCAGTATTTT
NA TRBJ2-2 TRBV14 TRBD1 CASSRDPGQGAATNTGELFF TGTGCCAGCAGCCGAGATCCGGGACAGGGGGCGGCCACTAACACCGGGGAGCTGTTTTTT
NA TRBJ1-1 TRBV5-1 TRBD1 CASSQKQGGELGTEAFF TGCGCCAGCAGCCAAAAACAGGGGGGGGAGTTAGGCACTGAAGCTTTCTTT
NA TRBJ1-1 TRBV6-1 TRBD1 CASSVTGTGPQNTEAFF TGTGCCAGCAGTGTGACAGGGACAGGGCCTCAGAACACTGAAGCTTTCTTT
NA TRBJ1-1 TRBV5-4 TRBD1 CASNLLPGTGMNTEAFF TGTGCCAGCAACCTACTACCGGGGACAGGAATGAACACTGAAGCTTTCTTT
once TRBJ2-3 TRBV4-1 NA CASLSRPGGLPGLTDTQYF TGCGCCAGCCTGAGTCGTCCGGGGGGCCTCCCTGGACTAACAGATACGCAGTATTTT
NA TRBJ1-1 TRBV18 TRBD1 CASSQDRGVEGTEAFF TGTGCCAGCTCACAGGACAGGGGAGTAGAGGGCACTGAAGCTTTCTTT
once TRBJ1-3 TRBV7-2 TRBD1 CASSYVTGGDGNTIYF TGTGCCAGCAGCTATGTGACAGGGGGCGACGGAAACACCATATATTTT
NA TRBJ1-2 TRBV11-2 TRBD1 CASSPTGDHGYTF TGTGCCAGCAGTCCTACAGGGGACCATGGCTACACCTTC
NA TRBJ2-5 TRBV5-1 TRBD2 CASSPLAGGRTETQYF TGCGCCAGCAGCCCCCTAGCGGGGGGGCGCACAGAGACCCAGTACTTC
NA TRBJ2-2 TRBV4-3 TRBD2 CASSHKTSGGNTGELFF TGCGCCAGCAGTCACAAGACTAGCGGGGGGAACACCGGGGAGCTGTTTTTT
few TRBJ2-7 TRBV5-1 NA CASSRNRDTSYEQYF TGCGCCAGCAGCCGCAACCGGGACACCTCCTACGAGCAGTACTTC
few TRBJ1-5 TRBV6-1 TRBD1 CASSVFPDRIVVNQPQHF TGTGCCAGCAGTGTTTTCCCGGACAGGATTGTGGTAAATCAGCCCCAGCATTTT
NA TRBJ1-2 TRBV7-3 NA CASSPNHSGTNYGYTF TGTGCCAGCAGCCCTAACCACAGTGGCACTAACTATGGCTACACCTTC
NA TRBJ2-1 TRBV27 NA CASTPFNTDYNEQFF TGTGCCAGCACCCCATTCAACACCGATTACAATGAGCAGTTCTTC
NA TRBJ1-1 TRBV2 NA CASSRSPPDTEAFF TGTGCCAGCAGTCGTTCCCCTCCTGACACTGAAGCTTTCTTT
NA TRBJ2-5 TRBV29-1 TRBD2 CSVKATSGGAWFSETQYF TGCAGCGTCAAGGCGACTAGCGGGGGGGCCTGGTTCTCAGAGACCCAGTACTTC
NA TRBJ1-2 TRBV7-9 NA CASSPRRGPPPMGYTF TGTGCCAGCAGCCCCCGGCGGGGACCCCCACCTATGGGCTACACCTTC
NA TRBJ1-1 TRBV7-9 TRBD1 CASSEIGTGKAFF TGTGCCAGCAGCGAAATTGGGACAGGGAAAGCTTTCTTT
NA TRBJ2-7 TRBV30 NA CAWSVPGLSSYEQYF TGTGCCTGGAGTGTTCCAGGCCTTAGCTCCTACGAGCAGTACTTC
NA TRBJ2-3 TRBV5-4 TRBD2 CASSSEKLAGTDTQYF TGTGCCAGCAGCTCTGAAAAACTAGCGGGGACAGATACGCAGTATTTT
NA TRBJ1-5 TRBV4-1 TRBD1 CASSQGEGQGDRQPQHF TGCGCCAGCAGCCAAGGTGAGGGACAGGGGGATCGTCAGCCCCAGCATTTT
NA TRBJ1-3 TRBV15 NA CATSRGWGGGNTIYF TGTGCCACCAGCAGAGGTTGGGGAGGGGGAAACACCATATATTTT
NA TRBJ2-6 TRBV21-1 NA CASRSRQARSGSGANVLTF TGTGCCAGCAGAAGCCGACAGGCCCGCTCTGGCTCTGGGGCCAACGTCCTGACTTTC
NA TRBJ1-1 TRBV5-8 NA CASSLGAGNTEAFF TGTGCCAGCAGCTTGGGGGCGGGGAACACTGAAGCTTTCTTT
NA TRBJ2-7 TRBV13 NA CASSQQGNSYEQYF TGTGCCAGCAGCCAACAGGGAAACTCCTACGAGCAGTACTTC
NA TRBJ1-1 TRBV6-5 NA CASVRRTEAFF TGTGCCAGCGTTCGGAGGACTGAAGCTTTCTTT
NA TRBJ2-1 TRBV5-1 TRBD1 CASSLWDRDNEQFF TGCGCCAGCAGCTTGTGGGACAGGGACAATGAGCAGTTCTTC
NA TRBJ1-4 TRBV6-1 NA CASSEAVGAGATNEKLFF TGTGCCAGCAGTGAAGCTGTAGGTGCAGGGGCAACTAATGAAAAACTGTTTTTT
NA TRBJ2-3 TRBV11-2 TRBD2 CASSLDLSGGGPTDTQYF TGTGCCAGCAGCTTAGATCTTAGCGGGGGGGGCCCCACAGATACGCAGTATTTT